The 30 T cell receptor beta chains presented below share a single source sample, sequenced in a study of blood T cell repertoires in COVID-19. Libraries were prepared by immunoSEQ multiplex PCR; TCRdb keeps only in-frame clonotypes and omits some of them. Altogether about 270,000 clones are present, approximately 86% being singletons, with the ten largest covering over 7.5%. Sequencing was carried out using peripheral blood. The receptors were sampled from a man aged 40-49 years who had recovered from COVID-19.

The chain employs TRBV29-1 and TRBJ2-7, with 10 bases fitting TRBD1. Germline V CDR1 and CDR2: SQVTM, ANQGSEA. J lost 7 bases, V lost 4 bases, and 10 bases had no gene match. The CDR3 covers 14 residues. CDR3 DNA: TGCAGCGTTGGAGAGCCGGGACAGGGGATTGAGCAGTACTTC. Translation: CSVGEPGQGIEQYF.

The chain uses TRBV9 and TRBJ2-1; D gene unclear. The V gene's germline CDR1 is SGDLS and CDR2 YYNGEE. Trimming pared 0 bases from V and 2 bases from J, leaving 6 bases between. The CDR3 consists of 14 residues. The CDR3 DNA follows: TGTGCCAGCAGCGTAGACAACACCTACAATGAGCAGTTCTTC. This translates into CASSVDNTYNEQFF.

This clone was counted between two and nine times. The rearrangement links TRBV7-8 to TRBJ1-2; TRBD1 matches at 7 bases. This CDR3 has 13 amino acids. Germline V gene lookup returns CDR1 SGHVS and CDR2 FQNEAQ. After removal of 5 bases from V and 5 bases from J, the junction contained 5 bases not matched to a gene. The CDR3 protein is CASSLTGEYGYTF. The CDR3 coding sequence is TGTGCCAGCAGCCTTACAGGGGAGTATGGCTACACCTTC.

A few counts support this clone. The chain is built from TRBV30 and TRBJ1-1; D unclear. Trimming took 1 base from V and 3 from J, leaving 6 bases between them. The CDR3 has 12 amino acids. Germline V gene sequence: CDR1 GTSNPN, CDR2 SVGIG (reference sequence). The DNA of the CDR3 is TGTGCCTGGAGTGACAGAGACACTGAAGCTTTCTTT. Translated, it gives CAWSDRDTEAFF. The full variable domain, rest sourced from reference TRBV30 and TRBJ1-1, is SQTIHQWPATLVQPVGSPLSLECTVEGTSNPNLYWYRQAAGRGLQLLFYSVGIGQISSEVPQNLSASRPQDRQFILSSKKLLLSDSGFYLCAWSDRDTEAFFGQGTRLTVV.

This clone was seen a handful of times. J is TRBJ2-1 and V is TRBV7-3, with 9 bases matching TRBD2. Looked up from germline, CDR1 is SGHTA and CDR2 is FQGTGA. Germline trimming cut 4 bases from V and 9 bases from J; bases unmatched to any gene: 10. CDR3 length: 15 residues. The CDR3 reads CASSYGLAKGGEQFF. CDR3 DNA: TGTGCCAGCAGCTACGGACTAGCGAAGGGCGGTGAGCAGTTCTTC.

The chain has TRBV3-1 (or the pseudogene TRBV3-2) and TRBJ2-2; 8 bases are a match to TRBD1. Germline CDR1 and CDR2: LGHDT and YNNKEL (reference sequence). The CDR3 contains 15 residues. J gave up 6 bases and V 7 bases, and 10 bases lay outside the gene matches. CDR3 coding DNA: TGTGCCAGCACCAAAGGCAGGGGGCCGGCCGGGGAGCTGTTTTTT. Protein: CASTKGRGPAGELFF.

CDR3 bases: TGTGCCAGCAGTTTCAGGGGGTTCAATGAGCAGTTCTTC. Protein sequence: CASSFRGFNEQFF. V gene TRBV12-3 or TRBV12-4 combines with J gene TRBJ2-1; 7 bases are a match to TRBD1. The CDR3 consists of 13 residues. The ends lost 3 bases at V and 6 bases at J; junction bases unmatched: 2.

The chain is built from TRBV19 and TRBJ2-3, with D possibly TRBD1 on 5 matching bases. The germline CDR1 and CDR2 sequences are LNHDA and SQIVND (reference sequence). Trimming cost V 0 bases and J 6 bases, with 7 bases left between them. CDR3 length: 13 residues. CDR3 protein: CASSIDGHDTQYF. In nucleotides, the CDR3 is TGTGCCAGTAGTATAGATGGACACGATACGCAGTATTTT. The whole variable domain, filled in from reference TRBV19 and TRBJ2-3, reads DGGITQSPKYLFRKEGQNVTLSCEQNLNHDAMYWYRQDPGQGLRLIYYSQIVNDFQKGDIAEGYSVSREKKESFPLTVTSAQKNPTAFYLCASSIDGHDTQYFGPGTRLTVL.

This clone came up a few times. CDR3 sequence: CAWSPYPELPLHF. In nucleotides, the CDR3 is TGTGCCTGGAGCCCGTACCCTGAACTGCCCCTCCACTTT. The V and J genes are TRBV30 and TRBJ1-6; D remains unclear. CDR3 length: 13 residues. Between the trimmed V and J ends, which lost 3 bases and 13 bases, there was a span of 16 bases. CDR1 GTSNPN and CDR2 SVGIG come from the germline V gene (reference sequence).

This rearrangement joins TRBV7-2 to TRBJ2-5; TRBD2 aligns across 16 bases. CDR3 length: 17 amino acids. CDR1 is SGHTA and CDR2 is FQGNSA in the germline V gene. Trimming took 5 bases from V and 1 from J; bases not matched to a gene: 4. CDR3 protein: CASSLGLAGGFQETQYF. Written as DNA, the CDR3 is TGTGCCAGCAGCCTGGGACTAGCGGGGGGGTTCCAAGAGACCCAGTACTTC. Full variable domain (remainder filled in from reference TRBV7-2 and TRBJ2-5): GAGVSQSPSNKVTEKGKDVELRCDPISGHTALYWYRQSLGQGLEFLIYFQGNSAPDKSGLPSDRFSAERTGGSVSTLTIQRTQQEDSAVYLCASSLGLAGGFQETQYFGPGTRLLVL.

This clone has only one observation. The chain joins TRBV5-6 to TRBJ1-2; 7 bases line up with TRBD1. Germline lookup yields CDR1 SGHDT and CDR2 YYEEEE. V was clipped by 3 bases and J by 2 bases; unmatched bases: 4. This CDR3 contains 14 residues. The CDR3 nucleotides read TGTGCCAGCAGCTGGGGACAGAACAACTATGGCTACACCTTC. It encodes CASSWGQNNYGYTF.

The chain is built from TRBV19 and TRBJ2-5; D not certain. This CDR3 is built from 11 residues. V lost 9 bases to trimming and J lost 4 bases, with 9 bases between them. Looked up from germline, CDR1 is LNHDA and CDR2 is SQIVND (reference sequence). CDR3 sequence: CASSPGETQYF. CDR3 DNA sequence: TGTGCCAGCTCTCCCGGAGAGACCCAGTACTTC.

The V and J genes are TRBV5-1 and TRBJ1-2, with a weak D call TRBD1 (6 bases). CDR1 and CDR2 (germline): SGHRS, YFSETQ. The V and J ends lost 4 bases and 2 bases respectively, with 15 bases between them. The CDR3 extends over 15 amino acids. In DNA, the CDR3 is TGCGCCAGCAGCATGCTGACAGGCCAAAACTATGGCTACACCTTC. This sequence encodes CASSMLTGQNYGYTF. The variable domain in full, with the rest retrieved from reference TRBV5-1 and TRBJ1-2, is KAGVTQTPRYLIKTRGQQVTLSCSPISGHRSVSWYQQTPGQGLQFLFEYFSETQRNKGNFPGRFSGRQFSNSRSEMNVSTLELGDSALYLCASSMLTGQNYGYTFGSGTRLTVV.

Turning to this clone: Within the sample, other DNA sequences also encode this same CDR3. The chain employs TRBV6-5 and TRBJ2-5, with 7 bases aligning to TRBD1. Trimming took 0 bases from V and 1 from J; bases not matched to a gene: 2. Germline lookup yields CDR1 MNHEY and CDR2 SVGAGI. This CDR3 contains 15 residues. DNA for the CDR3: TGTGCCAGCAGTTACTCCGGGACAGCCCAAGAGACCCAGTACTTC. Its protein product is CASSYSGTAQETQYF.

The chain uses TRBV27 and TRBJ2-6; the D gene is possibly TRBD2 (5 bases). The V gene lost 1 base and the J gene lost 0 bases, with 19 bases spanning the gap. Per the germline V gene, CDR1 is MNHEY and CDR2 is SMNVEV (reference sequence). This CDR3 comprises 20 residues. The CDR3 spells CASSLFSWPGVGSGANVLTF. CDR3 DNA sequence: TGTGCCAGCAGTTTATTCTCCTGGCCCGGGGTCGGCTCTGGGGCCAACGTCCTGACTTTC.

The rearrangement uses TRBV18 and TRBJ1-2, with D unclear. CDR1 KGHSH and CDR2 LQKENI come from the germline V gene. This CDR3 is built from 17 residues. V was clipped by 2 bases and J by 2 bases, with 18 bases between them. The DNA of the CDR3 is TGTGCCAGCTCACCATTGGGCCAGATACCCGTAAACTATGGCTACACCTTC. Amino acid sequence: CASSPLGQIPVNYGYTF.

The sample holds one count of this clone. The chain combines TRBV19 with TRBJ1-3; D unclear. The V gene's germline CDR1 is LNHDA and CDR2 SQIVND (reference sequence). CDR3 length: 13 amino acids. The V end lost 7 bases, the J end lost 1 base, and 8 bases lay between the germline ends. In DNA form, the CDR3 reads TGTGCCAGTACCACTCGTTCTGGAAACACCATATATTTT. It encodes CASTTRSGNTIYF.

The gene calls are TRBV25-1 and TRBJ2-3; 7 bases map to TRBD2. The CDR3 runs 17 residues. Germline CDR1 and CDR2: MGHDK and SYGVNS. J was trimmed by 3 bases and V by 5 bases; bases with no gene match: 14. The CDR3 bases are TGTGCCAGCAGTCAGTCTGTGCGCGGGAGTATAACAGATACGCAGTATTTT. Translated, it gives CASSQSVRGSITDTQYF.

The chain has TRBV28 and TRBJ2-7; 7 nucleotides agree with TRBD2. The J segment lost 5 bases and the V segment lost 4 bases, leaving 11 bases of the junction unmatched. Germline V lookup: CDR1 MDHEN, CDR2 SYDVKM. The CDR3 loop spans 15 amino acids. CDR3 DNA sequence: TGTGCCAGCAGTTCAGGCGGGCAGCGGGATCACGAGCAGTACTTC. The encoded protein is CASSSGGQRDHEQYF.

The genes are TRBV7-9 and TRBJ1-2; D not certain. The germline V and J ends were trimmed by 1 base and 4 bases, with 13 bases remaining between them. Per germline, CDR1 SEHNR and CDR2 FQNEAQ (reference sequence). CDR3 length: 15 residues. The CDR3 DNA follows: TGTGCCAGCAGCTTAGGTGGCGCACTAGGCTATGGCTACACCTTC. Amino acid sequence: CASSLGGALGYGYTF.

A single count supports this clone. The genes are TRBV15 and TRBJ2-5; 9 nucleotides agree with TRBD2. CDR1 is LNHNV, CDR2 YYDKDF, per germline (reference sequence). The CDR3 is 19 residues long. V was pared by 2 bases and J by 2 bases, with 15 bases of the junction left unmatched. The CDR3 DNA sequence: TGTGCCACCAGCAGACCACTTAGCGGGGGCCTTCGCGGTCAAGAGACCCAGTACTTC. Amino acids: CATSRPLSGGLRGQETQYF. Filled out from reference TRBV15 and TRBJ2-5, the complete variable domain reads DAMVIQNPRYQVTQFGKPVTLSCSQTLNHNVMYWYQQKSSQAPKLLFHYYDKDFNNEADTPDNFQSRRPNTSFCFLDIRSPGLGDTAMYLCATSRPLSGGLRGQETQYFGPGTRLLVL.

The chain employs TRBV19 and TRBJ2-3; TRBD1 matches 9 bases. The germline CDR1 and CDR2 sequences are LNHDA and SQIVND (reference sequence). The V gene end was trimmed by 4 bases and the J gene end by 8 bases; junction bases not matched to a gene: 10. This CDR3 comprises 15 residues. The CDR3 loop reads CASSTLGQGSVTQYF. CDR3 nucleotide sequence: TGTGCCAGTAGTACGCTGGGACAGGGTAGTGTTACGCAGTATTTT.

V usage is TRBV19 and J usage is TRBJ2-2; TRBD2 agrees at 13 bases. There are 18 residues in the CDR3. Germline V gives CDR1 LNHDA, CDR2 SQIVND (reference sequence). J lost 7 bases, V lost 3 bases, and 11 bases had no gene match. CDR3 residues: CASSISALAGGRSGELFF. The CDR3 region has the DNA TGTGCCAGTAGTATTTCGGCACTAGCGGGGGGGCGAAGCGGGGAGCTGTTTTTT.

This chain uses TRBV19 with TRBJ1-1; TRBD1 matches 7 bases. The CDR3 is 14 amino acids. The J segment lost 6 bases and the V segment lost 3 bases, leaving 7 bases of the junction unmatched. Germline V gene sequence: CDR1 LNHDA, CDR2 SQIVND (reference sequence). As DNA, the CDR3 is TGTGCCAGTAGTATTTCCACAGGGGTGGCTGAAGCTTTCTTT. Its translation: CASSISTGVAEAFF.

This clone appeared once. The chain is built from TRBV10-3 and TRBJ2-1; D possibly corresponds to TRBD2 (6 bases). The CDR3 is 15 residues long. V dropped 4 bases and J dropped 3 bases, with 13 bases sitting between them. Germline CDR1 and CDR2: ENHRY and SYGVKD. This CDR3 reads CAISVREQLYNEQFF. Written as DNA, the CDR3 is TGTGCCATCAGTGTCCGGGAGCAGCTCTACAATGAGCAGTTCTTC.

This sequence joins TRBV6-6 and TRBJ1-3; unclear D gene. Germline V gene data show CDR1 as MNHNY and CDR2 as SVGAGI (reference sequence). This CDR3 spans 16 amino acids. V lost 2 bases, J lost 7 bases, and 18 bases lay in between. The CDR3 bases are TGTGCCAGCAGTTACGGCCGAGGTGGGAGTAGGAACACCATATATTTT. Translation: CASSYGRGGSRNTIYF.

The rearrangement links TRBV5-8 to TRBJ2-7; no clear D gene. V lost 1 base, J lost 4 bases, and 18 bases lay in between. The CDR3 is 16 amino acids. Germline V gene lookup returns CDR1 SGHTS and CDR2 YDEGEE. CDR3 DNA sequence: TGTGCCAGCAGCTTGCCTCCCCGGGTGAACAATTACGAGCAGTACTTC. This encodes CASSLPPRVNNYEQYF.

This rearrangement joins TRBV10-3 to TRBJ2-7; 8 bases fit TRBD1. The germline gives CDR1 ENHRY, CDR2 SYGVKD. Trimming took 6 bases from V and 5 from J; bases not matched to a gene: 9. This CDR3 has 14 residues. CDR3 DNA sequence: TGTGCCATCAGATCGGACAGGGCGGTAGACGAGCAGTACTTC. Protein product: CAIRSDRAVDEQYF.

The chain carries TRBV10-3 and TRBJ2-3, with 9 bases lining up with TRBD2. The CDR3 is 16 amino acids. CDR1 is ENHRY and CDR2 is SYGVKD in the germline V gene. Trimming removed 0 bases from V and 1 base from J; junction bases left unmatched: 2. The CDR3: CAISESGGGGTDTQYF. The CDR3 DNA is TGTGCCATCAGTGAGTCGGGCGGGGGGGGCACAGATACGCAGTATTTT.

This clone was detected a few times. The gene calls are TRBV13 and TRBJ1-1; D is perhaps TRBD1 (5 bases). V shed 4 bases and J shed 4 bases, with 10 bases lying between them. Germline V gene sequence: CDR1 PRHDT, CDR2 FYEKMQ (reference sequence). There are 13 residues in the CDR3. This chain's CDR3 is CASSSTGGTEAFF. The CDR3 DNA reads TGTGCCAGCAGCTCCACAGGTGGCACTGAAGCTTTCTTT.